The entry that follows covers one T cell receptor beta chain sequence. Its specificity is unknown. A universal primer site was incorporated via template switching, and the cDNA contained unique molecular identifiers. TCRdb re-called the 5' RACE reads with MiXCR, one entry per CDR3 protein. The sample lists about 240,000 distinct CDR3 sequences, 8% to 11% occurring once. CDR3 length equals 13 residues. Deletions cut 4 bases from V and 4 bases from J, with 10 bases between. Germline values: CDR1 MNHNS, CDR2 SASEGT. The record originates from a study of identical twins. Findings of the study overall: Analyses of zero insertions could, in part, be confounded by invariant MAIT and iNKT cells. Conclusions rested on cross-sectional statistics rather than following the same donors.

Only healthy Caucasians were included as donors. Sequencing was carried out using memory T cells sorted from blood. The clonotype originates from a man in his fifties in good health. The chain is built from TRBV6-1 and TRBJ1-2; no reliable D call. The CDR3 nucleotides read TGTGCCAGCAGTGCGGACGGTCTCTATGGCTACACCTTC. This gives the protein CASSADGLYGYTF.